A selection of T cell receptor beta chains follows, all from one sample in a study of ipilimumab plus nivolumab after autologous stem cell transplantation. The data were produced by immunoSEQ multiplex PCR, yet TCRdb's version contains in-frame clones alone and is incomplete. The sample has roughly 16,000 clones; around 81% are singletons. This sample comprised PBMCs, obtained in a trial of ipilimumab plus nivolumab as post-transplant consolidation. All receptors come from a male donor with diffuse large B-cell lymphoma. Both conserved end residues are part of each CDR3. D genes are given only for firm matches. Clone size is not always given. Where it is, it says once, few, many or a class for expanded clones.

CDR3aa | CDR3nt | j_gene | d_gene | v_gene | abundance
CASSDYRVSDSPLHF | TGTGCCAGCAGTGACTACAGGGTGAGTGATTCACCCCTCCACTTT | TRBJ1-6 | - | TRBV6-1 | -
CASSPDRGTGEAFF | TGTGCCAGCAGCCCCGACAGGGGAACAGGTGAAGCTTTCTTT | TRBJ1-1 | TRBD1 | TRBV9 | few
CASSQFETGGVYTQYF | TGTGCCAGCAGCCAATTCGAAACAGGGGGCGTTTATACGCAGTATTTT | TRBJ2-3 | TRBD1 | TRBV11-1 | -
CSVAEGVFYGYTF | TGCAGCGTTGCGGAGGGGGTCTTCTATGGCTACACCTTC | TRBJ1-2 | - | TRBV29-1 | large
CATSWGLSITATQYF | TGTGCCACCAGCTGGGGCCTAAGCATCACGGCTACGCAGTATTTT | TRBJ2-3 | - | TRBV15 | -
CASSQEARGGGYTGELFF | TGTGCCAGCAGCCAAGAAGCCAGGGGCGGGGGCTACACCGGGGAGCTGTTTTTT | TRBJ2-2 | - | TRBV4-2 | -
CASSLGDLANYGYTF | TGTGCCAGCAGCTTGGGGGACCTAGCTAACTATGGCTACACCTTC | TRBJ1-2 | - | TRBV5-4 | medium-sized
CASSYSGTSGNTIYF | TGTGCCAGCAGTTACTCAGGCACCTCTGGAAACACCATATATTTT | TRBJ1-3 | - | TRBV6-5 | -
CASSHRDRGWAGNTIYF | TGTGCCAGCAGTCACCGGGACAGGGGATGGGCAGGAAACACCATATATTTT | TRBJ1-3 | TRBD1 | TRBV5-4 | -
CASSVAPGGSPYEQYF | TGTGCCAGCAGCGTAGCTCCGGGGGGGTCCCCCTACGAGCAGTACTTC | TRBJ2-7 | TRBD2 | TRBV9 | -
CASSPPVGHKPDQETQYF | TGTGCCAGCAGCCCACCCGTGGGACATAAACCCGACCAAGAGACCCAGTACTTC | TRBJ2-5 | - | TRBV7-9 | -
CASGTTFEQYF | TGTGCCAGCGGAACTACGTTCGAGCAGTACTTC | TRBJ2-7 | - | TRBV4-2 | once
CASSKNARDSYNYGYTF | TGTGCCAGCAGTAAAAACGCCCGGGACAGCTATAACTATGGCTACACCTTC | TRBJ1-2 | TRBD1 | TRBV27 | -
CASSQVGPPISNEKLFF | TGCGCCAGCAGCCAAGTGGGCCCGCCTATTTCTAATGAAAAACTGTTTTTT | TRBJ1-4 | - | TRBV4-1 | -
CASSPGTSGYEQYF | TGTGCCAGCAGCCCGGGGACTAGCGGCTACGAGCAGTACTTC | TRBJ2-7 | TRBD2 | TRBV7-6 | -
CASSLSGDYLNEQFF | TGTGCCAGCAGCTTATCTGGGGACTACCTTAATGAGCAGTTCTTC | TRBJ2-1 | TRBD2 | TRBV7-3 | -
CASSGNNSPLHF | TGTGCCAGCAGCGGGAATAATTCACCCCTCCACTTT | TRBJ1-6 | - | TRBV7-9 | few
CASLETRNSNQPQHF | TGTGCCAGCCTCGAGACTAGGAATAGCAATCAGCCCCAGCATTTT | TRBJ1-5 | - | TRBV6-1 | -
CASSLFRSSDYNSPLHF | TGTGCCAGCAGTTTATTCCGTTCCAGTGACTATAATTCACCCCTCCACTTT | TRBJ1-6 | - | TRBV27 | -
CASNDPPGTGNSPLHF | TGTGCCAGCAACGATCCACCCGGGACAGGGAATTCACCCCTCCACTTT | TRBJ1-6 | TRBD1 | TRBV9 | once
CASSLGGDSRASGNTIYF | TGTGCCAGCAGCTTAGGGGGGGATAGCAGGGCCTCTGGAAACACCATATATTTT | TRBJ1-3 | - | TRBV7-2 | -
CASSFIAGGSYEQYF | TGTGCCAGCAGCTTTATAGCGGGGGGTTCCTACGAGCAGTACTTC | TRBJ2-7 | TRBD2 | TRBV7-2 | -
CASRLSPYRVTLSNQPQHF | TGTGCCAGCAGGTTATCACCCTACAGGGTCACCCTTAGCAATCAGCCCCAGCATTTT | TRBJ1-5 | - | TRBV27 | -
CASREDRGRTEAFF | TGTGCCAGCAGAGAAGACAGGGGGCGGACTGAAGCTTTCTTT | TRBJ1-1 | TRBD1 | TRBV7-3 | once
CASSFLGGRRQETQYF | TGTGCCAGCAGTTTTCTGGGGGGGCGAAGGCAAGAGACCCAGTACTTC | TRBJ2-5 | - | TRBV28 | once
CAWSRESYNEQFF | TGTGCCTGGAGTAGGGAGAGCTACAATGAGCAGTTCTTC | TRBJ2-1 | - | TRBV30 | -
CASSLSGPPPYEQYF | TGTGCCAGCAGTTTATCTGGGCCCCCCCCCTACGAGCAGTACTTC | TRBJ2-7 | - | TRBV28 | -
CASSQEGQGGDYGYTF | TGTGCCAGCAGCCAAGAAGGTCAGGGCGGCGACTATGGCTACACCTTC | TRBJ1-2 | - | TRBV4-2 | few
CASSPDGVDSGYTF | TGTGCCAGCAGCCCCGACGGGGTGGACTCGGGCTACACCTTC | TRBJ1-2 | - | TRBV7-8 | few
CASSPSEGPGELFF | TGTGCCAGCAGCCCTTCCGAGGGTCCCGGGGAGCTGTTTTTT | TRBJ2-2 | - | TRBV2 | -
CASGMTGFYSNQPQHF | TGCGCCAGCGGGATGACAGGATTTTATAGCAATCAGCCCCAGCATTTT | TRBJ1-5 | - | TRBV10-1 | -